What follows are 5 T cell receptor beta chains derived from one specimen sequenced in a study of cytomegalovirus exposure and HLA in healthy donors. Profiled with immunoSEQ multiplex PCR; TCRdb holds only in-frame clones, not every one. This sample has about 120,000 clones, with more than 75% found just once. The sequenced material came from PBMCs. All receptors derive from a woman in her thirties in good health and CMV-seronegative.

V is TRBV12-2 and J is TRBJ2-2; the table's D call, TRBD2, was not checked against the DNA. TRBV12-2 is classified as a pseudogene. The CDR3 extends over 20 amino acids. The CDR3 sequence is CASRLETPLKGGGAVRELFF. The CDR3 coding sequence is TGTGCAAGTCGCTTAGAAACCCCCCTAAAGGGCGGGGGGGCCGTTAGGGAGCTGTTTTTT.

This rearrangement joins TRBV20-1 to TRBJ1-2; TRBD1 matches 8 bases. V was pared by 6 bases and J by 6 bases, with 3 bases of the junction left unmatched. The germline gives CDR1 DFQATT, CDR2 SNEGSKA (reference sequence). The CDR3 runs to 11 residues. CDR3 coding DNA: TGCAGTGCGGGGACAGGAAATGGCTACACCTTC. It encodes CSAGTGNGYTF.

The sample holds one count of this clone. The CDR3 sequence: CASSFLGDRGDGYTF. As DNA, the CDR3 is TGTGCCAGCAGCTTCCTGGGGGACAGGGGCGATGGCTACACCTTC. The chain links TRBV7-8 to TRBJ1-2, with 10 nucleotides matching TRBD1. This CDR3 has 15 residues. V trimming: 3 bases; J trimming: 6 bases; junction bases outside the gene matches: 7. Looked up from germline, CDR1 is SGHVS and CDR2 is FQNEAQ.

The chain combines TRBV2 with TRBJ2-4, with D perhaps TRBD2 (7 bases). Germline V gene lookup returns CDR1 SNHLY and CDR2 FYNNEI. This CDR3 contains 16 residues. Trimming shortened V by 7 bases and J by 0 bases, and 16 bases separated the two germline ends. CDR3 residues: CASKYRGALAKNIQYF. The CDR3 DNA reads TGTGCCAGCAAGTACCGGGGGGCACTAGCCAAAAACATTCAGTACTTC.

The chain combines TRBV5-1 with TRBJ1-2; D may be TRBD1 (6 bases). This CDR3 is 14 amino acids long. The ends were cut back, 4 bases at V and 2 bases at J, with 12 bases in the middle. The germline V gene has CDR1 SGHRS and CDR2 YFSETQ. The chain's CDR3 is CASSVGGGNYGYTF. The DNA for the CDR3 is TGCGCCAGCAGCGTCGGCGGGGGCAACTATGGCTACACCTTC.